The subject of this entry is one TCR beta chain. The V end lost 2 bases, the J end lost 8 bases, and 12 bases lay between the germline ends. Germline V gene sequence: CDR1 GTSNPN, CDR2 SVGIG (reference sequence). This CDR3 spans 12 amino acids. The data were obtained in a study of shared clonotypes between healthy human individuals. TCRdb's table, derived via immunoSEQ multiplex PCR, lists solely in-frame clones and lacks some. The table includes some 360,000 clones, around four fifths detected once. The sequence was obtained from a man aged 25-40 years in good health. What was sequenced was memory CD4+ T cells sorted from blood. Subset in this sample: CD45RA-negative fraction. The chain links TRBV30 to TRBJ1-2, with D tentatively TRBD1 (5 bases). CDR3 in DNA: TGTGCCTGGAGTATAACAGGTGCCGGCTACACCTTC. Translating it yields CAWSITGAGYTF.